This T cell receptor (beta chain) originates from a study of response to subunit inactivated influenza vaccine. TCRdb passed the RT-PCR reads through MiXCR, listing each CDR3 protein once. The repertoire consists of just under 550,000 distinct CDR3 sequences, with 20% to 25% occurring once and the leading ten covering under 3.5%. A few counts support this clonotype. Germline CDR1 is LGHNA and CDR2 is YSLEER. The CDR3 spans 16 residues. J was trimmed by 4 bases and V by 4 bases; bases with no gene match: 5. These same data were also listed under a study on T cells expressing NK-cell markers. According to that study: Scientists made TCR beta cDNA using 5'RACE template switching with UMIs. Cells sorted as CD3+CD56+NKG2C+, CD3+CD56+NKG2C- and CD3+CD56-NKG2C+ T cells supplied the TCR beta repertoires. Within the sequenced cohort of eight donors, seven exhibited HCMV seropositivity and one was seronegative. The dominant NKG2C+ clonotypes represented about 1.0-7.5% of CD8+ T cells in over 5 donors.

This clonotype originated in a man in his forties or fifties who received an inactivated influenza vaccine. The sample consisted of CD4+ T cells sorted from PBMCs, taken roughly 12 days after vaccination. V usage is TRBV4-3 and J usage is TRBJ2-1; 12 positions agree with TRBD2. The CDR3 spells CASSRRLAGEYNEQFF. The DNA for the CDR3 is TGCGCCAGCAGCCGCAGACTAGCGGGGGAATACAATGAGCAGTTCTTC.